The clone carrying this TCR beta chain was counted between two and nine times. Germline V gives CDR1 SGHNT, CDR2 YENEEA. The CDR3 has 14 residues. V was pared by 4 bases and J by 7 bases, with 5 bases of the junction left unmatched. The data originate from a study of beta chain features in type 1 diabetes. As every portion of the isolated RNA was reverse transcribed, the sequencing read expressed TCRB transcripts. Sequenced by immunoSEQ multiplex PCR; TCRdb stores in-frame clones only, minus some. Of around 290,000 clones listed, 8% were seen once; the top ten hold 0.9% to 1.2%. The TCR comes from a woman under 30 in good health. The specimen sequenced was central memory CD4+ T cells from blood. This rearrangement joins TRBV11-3 to TRBJ1-4, with 8 nucleotides matching TRBD1. CDR3 bases: TGTGCCAGCAGCTCGACAGGGGACCGTGAAAAACTGTTTTTT. Translated: CASSSTGDREKLFF.